The 19 T cell receptor beta chains below come from one sample, sequenced in a study of human T cells and chemical hapten exposure. TCRdb reanalysed the RACE reads using MiXCR and keeps one entry per CDR3 protein. The table records 350,000 to 450,000 distinct CDR3 sequences, 4% to 6% of them present only once. The time point was: pre-sensitization, week 0. The treatment is: therapeutic diphenylcyclopropenone sensitization with weekly scalp DPC. Sequencing was performed on whole blood, taken in connection with sensitization to the hapten diphenylcyclopropenone (DPC). The receptors derive from a woman aged 50 to 60 with alopecia areata. Some clones in this sample may be carry-over from other donors' samples.

The rearrangement uses TRBV29-1 and TRBJ2-2, with D perhaps matching TRBD2 (5 bases). This CDR3 has 14 residues. Germline-derived CDR1 and CDR2 are SQVTM and ANQGSEA. Trimming cost V 6 bases and J 6 bases, with 17 bases left between them. This CDR3 reads CSVSQGSAAGELFF. The CDR3 region has the DNA TGCAGCGTCTCGCAAGGGAGCGCGGCCGGGGAGCTGTTTTTT.

This clonotype was found many times. This chain uses TRBV4-1 with TRBJ2-1; no clear D gene. The V gene lost 1 base and the J gene lost 7 bases, with 11 bases spanning the gap. This CDR3 spans 14 amino acids. Germline lookup yields CDR1 MGHRA and CDR2 YSYEKL. The CDR3 DNA reads TGCGCCAGCAGCCAAGGACACTCGTGGAATGAGCAGTTCTTC. Translation: CASSQGHSWNEQFF.

This clonotype appeared many times. This chain links TRBV27 with TRBJ2-3, with D perhaps being TRBD1 or TRBD2 (5 bases each). The germline V gene encodes CDR1 MNHEY and CDR2 SMNVEV (reference sequence). This CDR3 is 15 amino acids long. V was trimmed by 7 bases and J by 0 bases, leaving 14 bases between them. The CDR3 nucleotides are TGTGCCAGCAACCGGGACGGAGAAAGCACAGATACGCAGTATTTT. Its translation: CASNRDGESTDTQYF.

This clonotype was seen a few times. The chain carries TRBV20-1 and TRBJ2-7; D gene ambiguous. CDR3 length equals 13 residues. The ends were cut back, 8 bases at V and 5 bases at J, with 19 bases in the middle. The V gene's germline CDR1 is DFQATT and CDR2 SNEGSKA (reference sequence). As DNA, the CDR3 is TGCAGTTTTAAGCGAAACCCGCTCGACGAGCAGTACTTC. This translates into CSFKRNPLDEQYF.

This clonotype was detected many times. This rearrangement joins TRBV3-1 to TRBJ2-7, with 7 bases aligning to TRBD2. The J segment lost 4 bases and the V segment lost 2 bases, leaving 5 bases of the junction unmatched. Germline V CDR1 and CDR2: LGHDT, YNNKEL (reference sequence). This CDR3 is 14 amino acids long. The CDR3 is CASSQFAGVYEQYF. CDR3 coding DNA: TGTGCCAGCAGCCAATTCGCGGGGGTTTACGAGCAGTACTTC.

This chain connects TRBV3-1 to TRBJ2-1; 14 bases agree with TRBD2. Germline lookup yields CDR1 LGHDT and CDR2 YNNKEL (reference sequence). CDR3 length: 15 residues. V dropped 4 bases and J dropped 10; count of bases not matched to a gene: 6. The CDR3: CASSPRLAGGREQFF. As DNA, the CDR3 is TGTGCCAGCAGCCCTAGACTAGCGGGGGGGCGCGAGCAGTTCTTC.

This clonotype has a handful of counts. This sequence joins TRBV7-8 and TRBJ1-2, with D uncertain. Germline lookup yields CDR1 SGHVS and CDR2 FQNEAQ. The CDR3 is 14 amino acids. The V gene lost 0 bases and the J gene lost 4 bases, with 9 bases spanning the gap. The CDR3 reads CASSLAPGGYGYTF. Written as DNA, the CDR3 is TGTGCCAGCAGCTTAGCGCCGGGTGGCTATGGCTACACCTTC.

This clonotype was recorded a few times. This rearrangement joins TRBV6-5 to TRBJ1-1; TRBD1 agrees at 9 bases. The CDR3 length is 15 residues. V was pared by 4 bases and J by 4 bases, with 7 bases of the junction left unmatched. Germline lookup yields CDR1 MNHEY and CDR2 SVGAGI. Here the CDR3 DNA reads TGTGCCAGCAGTTCCTCGACAGGGGGGAGCACTGAAGCTTTCTTT. Amino acids: CASSSSTGGSTEAFF.

This clonotype was seen a few times. The V gene is TRBV18, the J gene TRBJ2-5, with 11 bases matching TRBD2. After removal of 3 bases from V and 3 bases from J, the junction contained 0 bases not matched to a gene. There are 14 residues in the CDR3. Germline V CDR1 and CDR2: KGHSH, LQKENI. CDR3 sequence (DNA): TGTGCCAGCTCACCGACTAGCGGGGAAGAGACCCAGTACTTC. Its translation: CASSPTSGEETQYF.

This clonotype has ten or more counts. The CDR3 sequence: CASSLGQVPDEQFF. CDR3 sequence (DNA): TGCGCCAGCAGCTTGGGACAGGTCCCCGATGAGCAGTTCTTC. This chain uses TRBV5-1 with TRBJ2-1; maybe TRBD1 (6 bases). V was cut by 0 bases and J by 8 bases, with 12 bases left in between. Germline CDR1 reads SGHRS; CDR2 reads YFSETQ. The CDR3 runs to 14 residues.

The table lists this clonotype with a few counts. J is TRBJ1-2 and V is TRBV18; D is unresolved. CDR3 length: 13 amino acids. Germline V CDR1 and CDR2: KGHSH, LQKENI. V lost 2 bases and J lost 3, with 7 bases in between. Written as DNA, the CDR3 is TGTGCCAGCTCACCAGGGGAAGACTATGGCTACACCTTC. Its translation: CASSPGEDYGYTF.

In its sample, this clonotype was seen many times. The chain employs TRBV6-5 and TRBJ1-3, with D uncertain. This CDR3 has 15 residues. V was cut by 11 bases and J by 7 bases, with 24 bases left in between. Germline loops: CDR1 MNHEY, CDR2 SVGAGI. CDR3 residues: CASQGVGFESNTIYF. The CDR3 DNA sequence: TGTGCCTCTCAAGGCGTGGGTTTTGAATCGAACACCATATATTTT.

The CDR3 nucleotides read TGTGCCAGCAGCCAAGCGTCGACTAGCGGGAGACCAAATGAGCAGTTCTTC. Encoded protein: CASSQASTSGRPNEQFF. V and J are TRBV3-1 and TRBJ2-1, with 12 bases aligning to TRBD2. This CDR3 has 17 residues. CDR1 is LGHDT and CDR2 is YNNKEL in the germline V gene (reference sequence). Trimming cost V 1 base and J 7 bases; bases outside gene matches: 8.

There are a few counts of this clonotype. V and J are TRBV12-3 or TRBV12-4 and TRBJ2-5; 9 bases align to TRBD2. J lost 14 bases, V lost 3 bases, and 7 bases had no gene match. This CDR3 spans 12 amino acids. The CDR3 bases are TGTGCCAGCAGTTTTTCAGGACTAGCGACTTACTTC. Its translation is CASSFSGLATYF.

This clonotype was seen at least ten times. V gene TRBV7-2 combines with J gene TRBJ2-3, with a possible D match to TRBD1 (6 bases). CDR1 is SGHTA and CDR2 is FQGNSA in the germline V gene. V was cut by 0 bases and J by 4 bases, with 14 bases left in between. This CDR3 is 16 amino acids long. The CDR3 loop is CASSLASQGVPDTQYF. CDR3 DNA: TGTGCCAGCAGCTTAGCGTCACAGGGTGTCCCAGATACGCAGTATTTT.

The chain employs TRBV7-9 and TRBJ1-1; possible D gene TRBD1, 6 bases. Germline CDR1 and CDR2: SEHNR and FQNEAQ (reference sequence). This CDR3 contains 13 residues. Trimming took off 7 bases at V and 10 bases at J, with 19 bases between the two ends. The CDR3 protein is CASIPITGLGAFF. The CDR3 DNA is TGTGCCAGCATCCCAATAACAGGGCTCGGAGCTTTCTTT.

Many counts were recorded for this clonotype. The J gene is TRBJ2-7, the V gene TRBV28, with 7 bases that match TRBD2. The CDR3 is 15 residues long. J lost 0 bases, V lost 3 bases, and 5 bases had no gene match. Germline V gives CDR1 MDHEN, CDR2 SYDVKM. The chain's CDR3 is CASSFGGGTSYEQYF. CDR3 in DNA: TGTGCCAGCAGTTTTGGGGGGGGGACCTCCTACGAGCAGTACTTC. Together with reference TRBV28 and TRBJ2-7, the CDR3 gives the full variable domain: DVKVTQSSRYLVKRTGEKVFLECVQDMDHENMFWYRQDPGLGLRLIYFSYDVKMKEKGDIPEGYSVSREKKERFSLILESASTNQTSMYLCASSFGGGTSYEQYFGPGTRLTVT.

The sample holds many counts of this clonotype. This chain joins TRBV12-3 or TRBV12-4 and TRBJ1-2, with 7 bases that match TRBD1. J lost 6 bases, V lost 6 bases, and 10 bases had no gene match. This CDR3 is built from 14 residues. CDR3 sequence: CASSLTGLPDGYTF. For the CDR3, the DNA is TGTGCCAGCAGCCTGACAGGGCTCCCCGATGGCTACACCTTC.

This clonotype was picked up a small number of times. This CDR3 reads CASSRGGSEAFF. Here the CDR3 DNA reads TGTGCCAGTAGTCGTGGGGGATCAGAAGCTTTCTTT. This chain connects TRBV19 to TRBJ1-1, with D perhaps TRBD1 (5 bases). Germline V gene sequence: CDR1 LNHDA, CDR2 SQIVND (reference sequence). V was cut by 5 bases and J by 8 bases, with 12 bases left in between. The CDR3 spans 12 residues.